The source of this T cell receptor beta chain is a study of blood T cell repertoires in COVID-19. Study-level information: Whether acute or convalescent, the COVID-19 samples came from the United States, Italy and Spain.

The data were produced by immunoSEQ multiplex PCR, yet TCRdb's version contains in-frame clones alone and is incomplete. The table has approximately 70,000 clones, approximately 90% seen once. V lost 4 bases and J lost 8; bases outside the gene matches: 11. The CDR3 is 16 amino acids. Germline CDR1 reads SGHRS; CDR2 reads YFSETQ. The chain employs TRBV5-1 and TRBJ2-1, with 11 bases fitting TRBD2. The sequenced material came from peripheral blood. The receptor was isolated from an older woman with active COVID-19. The CDR3 sequence is CASSLRTSGRLDEQFF. DNA for the CDR3: TGCGCCAGCAGCCTCCGTACTAGCGGGAGACTCGATGAGCAGTTCTTC.